Presented here are 21 T cell receptor beta chains from one specimen sequenced in a study of blood T cells in healthy people across ages. Alongside a J-beta primer mix, a sample-barcoded 5' primer served in a second PCR lasting roughly 7 to 11 cycles. TCRdb ran MiXCR on the 5' RACE reads and lists one entry per CDR3 protein. The sample lists 1 million to 1.2 million distinct CDR3 sequences, roughly two fifths occurring once. Sequenced input: blood. All receptors derive from a man between 18 and 35 years old in good health.

This clonotype has at least ten counts. V gene TRBV12-3 or TRBV12-4 combines with J gene TRBJ1-5, with TRBD1 matching over 7 bases. The CDR3 has 13 residues. The V gene end was trimmed by 6 bases and the J gene end by 7 bases; junction bases not matched to a gene: 6. CDR3 protein: CASSLGTAQPQHF. In nucleotides, the CDR3 is TGTGCCAGCAGCCTAGGGACAGCCCAGCCCCAGCATTTT.

This clonotype appeared a few times. The chain combines TRBV12-3 or TRBV12-4 with TRBJ2-7, with D unclear. This CDR3 is built from 13 residues. V was shortened by 4 bases and J by 4 bases, with 11 bases between the two germline ends. This CDR3 is CASSYGQAYEQYF. In nucleotides, the CDR3 is TGTGCCAGCAGTTATGGCCAAGCTTACGAGCAGTACTTC.

This clonotype was observed a handful of times. This chain joins TRBV4-3 and TRBJ1-1; a possible D gene is TRBD1 (6 bases). Germline V lookup: CDR1 LGHNA, CDR2 YSLEER. The CDR3 is 15 amino acids. Trimming left V 4 bases short and J 4 bases short, with 16 bases between. The CDR3 loop reads CASSLGATTGTEAFF. In DNA form, the CDR3 reads TGCGCCAGCAGCCTGGGGGCGACTACGGGCACTGAAGCTTTCTTT.

The table lists this clonotype with a count of one. This chain uses TRBV9 with TRBJ2-3, with a weak D call TRBD2 (5 bases). V was cut by 0 bases and J by 2 bases, with 10 bases left in between. This CDR3 contains 15 residues. In germline, CDR1 is SGDLS, CDR2 YYNGEE. Here the CDR3 reads CASSVGISATDTQYF. The CDR3 DNA reads as TGTGCCAGCAGCGTAGGGATTAGCGCCACAGATACGCAGTATTTT.

The gene calls are TRBV5-1 and TRBJ2-7, with 9 bases matching TRBD2. V trimming: 4 bases; J trimming: 3 bases; junction bases outside the gene matches: 5. The germline gives CDR1 SGHRS, CDR2 YFSETQ. This CDR3 region has 14 residues. In DNA form, the CDR3 reads TGCGCCAGCAGCCTTAGCGGGAGTCTCTACGAGCAGTACTTC. The encoded protein is CASSLSGSLYEQYF.

This clonotype was seen a handful of times. The rearrangement joins TRBV11-1 to TRBJ2-2; unclear D gene. In germline, CDR1 is SGHAT, CDR2 FQDESV (reference sequence). Trimming took 2 bases from V and 0 from J, leaving 4 bases between them. There are 14 residues in the CDR3. The CDR3 sequence: CASSLNANTGELFF. The CDR3 DNA reads TGTGCCAGCAGCTTAAACGCGAACACCGGGGAGCTGTTTTTT. Together with reference TRBV11-1 and TRBJ2-2, the CDR3 gives the full variable domain: EAEVAQSPRYKITEKSQAVAFWCDPISGHATLYWYRQILGQGPELLVQFQDESVVDDSQLPKDRFSAERLKGVDSTLKIQPAELGDSAMYLCASSLNANTGELFFGEGSRLTVL.

This clonotype occurred once. The chain is built from TRBV27 and TRBJ2-2, with D tentatively TRBD2 (5 bases). Trimming removed 5 bases at V and 1 base at J, with 8 bases between. This CDR3 contains 14 residues. CDR1 and CDR2 (germline): MNHEY, SMNVEV (reference sequence). The CDR3 spells CASSMRVNTGELFF. The DNA of the CDR3 is TGTGCCAGCAGTATGCGGGTGAACACCGGGGAGCTGTTTTTT.

About this clonotype itself: The CDR3 does not end in the conserved phenylalanine or tryptophan, so this is likely a read error. V is TRBV6-2 or TRBV6-3 and J is TRBJ2-7; D is uncertain. Germline V gene lookup returns CDR1 MNHEY and CDR2 SVGEGT. The CDR3 consists of 13 residues. The CDR3 loop is CASSHSTFYEQYL. In DNA form, the CDR3 reads TGTGCCAGCAGTCACTCGACATTCTACGAGCAGTACTTG.

This clonotype was counted a few times. The rearrangement joins TRBV6-5 to TRBJ2-5; D uncertain. Germline lookup yields CDR1 MNHEY and CDR2 SVGAGI. Trimming took 2 bases from V and 10 from J, leaving 8 bases between them. This CDR3 contains 11 residues. In nucleotides, the CDR3 is TGTGCCAGCAGTTACGGCCATTTCCAGTACTTC. Its translation is CASSYGHFQYF.

This clonotype was observed a handful of times. The J gene is TRBJ1-2, the V gene TRBV4-1, with TRBD1 identical over 12 bases. Losses at the gene ends were 0 bases for V and 8 bases for J; bases not matched to a gene: 4. CDR3 size: 15 residues. In germline, CDR1 is MGHRA, CDR2 YSYEKL. CDR3 in DNA: TGCGCCAGCAGCCAAGATGGGACAGGGGGCTCGGGCTACACCTTC. As protein: CASSQDGTGGSGYTF.

In this sample, this clonotype turned up many times. This sequence joins TRBV9 and TRBJ1-2, with D unresolved. The length of the CDR3 is 11 residues. The V and J ends lost 3 bases and 4 bases respectively, with 4 bases between them. Per germline, CDR1 SGDLS and CDR2 YYNGEE. In nucleotides, the CDR3 is TGTGCCAGCAGCGACAGCTATGGCTACACCTTC. Translation gives CASSDSYGYTF.

V usage is TRBV20-1 and J usage is TRBJ1-1; D may be TRBD1 (5 bases). The CDR3 length is 15 residues. Looked up from germline, CDR1 is DFQATT and CDR2 is SNEGSKA (reference sequence). The V end was cut by 3 bases, the J end by 1 base, with 15 bases between. The DNA for the CDR3 is TGCAGTGCTAGGGTCGGGGGGACGCCGAACACTGAAGCTTTCTTT. Translated: CSARVGGTPNTEAFF.

V and J are TRBV6-5 and TRBJ2-1; 9 bases map to TRBD1. V lost 2 bases, J lost 6 bases, and 2 bases stayed unmatched. This CDR3 is built from 14 residues. Germline V gene lookup returns CDR1 MNHEY and CDR2 SVGAGI. The CDR3 reads CASSYGQGSNEQFF. CDR3 nucleotide sequence: TGTGCCAGCAGTTACGGACAGGGGTCCAATGAGCAGTTCTTC.

The chain joins TRBV20-1 to TRBJ2-2, with D perhaps TRBD1 or TRBD2 (6 bases each). From germline, CDR1 is DFQATT and CDR2 SNEGSKA (reference sequence). The CDR3 consists of 13 residues. V was shortened by 6 bases and J by 2 bases, with 10 bases between the two germline ends. CDR3: CSAGGHNTGELFF. The CDR3 bases are TGCAGTGCGGGGGGCCATAACACCGGGGAGCTGTTTTTT.

This clonotype occurred a few times. The V call is TRBV6-6, the J call TRBJ2-7; possibly TRBD2 for D (5 bases). The CDR3 extends over 16 amino acids. Germline CDR1 and CDR2: MNHNY and SVGAGI (reference sequence). V gave up 0 bases and J gave up 4 bases, with 16 bases separating them. The CDR3 DNA sequence: TGTGCCAGCAGTTACTCGAGTAGTGGACTTGAGTACGAGCAGTACTTC. Amino acid sequence: CASSYSSSGLEYEQYF.

The rearrangement joins TRBV6-2 or TRBV6-3 to TRBJ2-1; 14 bases are a match to TRBD2. The CDR3 runs to 18 residues. Germline lookup yields CDR1 MNHEY and CDR2 SVGEGT. V lost 5 bases to trimming and J lost 2 bases; unmatched junction nucleotides: 8. The DNA for the CDR3 is TGTGCCAGCAGTCCTCTTGGACTAGCGGGGGGAACCTACAATGAGCAGTTCTTC. Translated, it gives CASSPLGLAGGTYNEQFF.

The chain carries TRBV4-3 and TRBJ2-2, with unresolved D. CDR1 is LGHNA, CDR2 YSLEER, per germline. This CDR3 spans 16 amino acids. Trimming stripped 2 bases from V and 6 bases from J, with 16 bases between. This chain's CDR3 is CASSQRGRLGAGELFF. The DNA for the CDR3 is TGCGCCAGCAGCCAAAGAGGAAGGTTGGGCGCCGGGGAGCTGTTTTTT.

Only a few counts were recorded for this clonotype. V and J are TRBV12-3 or TRBV12-4 and TRBJ1-1; perhaps TRBD1 as D (5 bases). The CDR3 is made up of 14 amino acids. V lost 4 bases, J lost 4 bases, and 13 bases lay in between. CDR3 DNA sequence: TGTGCCAGCAGTTCCAGGGTTAAGGGCACTGAAGCTTTCTTT. Encoded protein: CASSSRVKGTEAFF.

The chain employs TRBV4-1 and TRBJ1-2; D might be TRBD1 (5 bases). The CDR3 length is 16 residues. The germline V gene has CDR1 MGHRA and CDR2 YSYEKL. Trimming took 0 bases from V and 4 from J, leaving 15 bases between them. The CDR3 loop reads CASSQERRGRGYGYTF. As DNA, the CDR3 is TGCGCCAGCAGCCAAGAACGGCGGGGTAGGGGCTATGGCTACACCTTC.

The V call is TRBV30, the J call TRBJ2-3; 13 bases align to TRBD2. The CDR3 totals 16 residues. After removal of 3 bases from V and 5 bases from J, the junction contained 8 bases not matched to a gene. Germline V gene lookup returns CDR1 GTSNPN and CDR2 SVGIG (reference sequence). The CDR3 coding sequence is TGTGCCTGGAGGCCGGGACTAGCGGGGTTGTTAGATACGCAGTATTTT. This sequence encodes CAWRPGLAGLLDTQYF.

V and J are TRBV3-1 and TRBJ2-7; D may be TRBD1 (6 bases). The V end was cut by 4 bases, the J end by 4 bases, with 14 bases between. The CDR3 is 14 amino acids. Germline CDR1 is LGHDT and CDR2 is YNNKEL (reference sequence). CDR3 amino acids: CASSPSGQRYEQYF. CDR3 DNA sequence: TGTGCCAGCAGCCCGTCGGGACAACGATACGAGCAGTACTTC.